The T cell receptor beta chain described here comes from a study of shared clonotypes between healthy human individuals. General study points: Exclusively blood specimens were collected; tissue repertoires likely differ. Across subsets, estimated richness was generally greater for naive than for memory populations.

This CDR3 is built from 15 residues. Germline CDR1 reads SGHRS; CDR2 reads YFSETQ. V lost 4 bases to trimming and J lost 2 bases, with 10 bases between them. Remarks on this clone: Its specificity is unknown.

Generated by immunoSEQ multiplex PCR, the TCRdb table keeps only in-frame clones and is missing some. This table holds hundreds of thousands of clones, about 74% found once. This chain links TRBV5-1 with TRBJ2-6; D possibly matches TRBD1 or TRBD2 (5 bases each). Sequencing was carried out using memory CD4+ T cells sorted from blood. Subset in this sample: CD45RA-negative fraction. The sequence derives from a woman between 25 and 40 years old in good health. The CDR3 bases are TGCGCCAGCAGCACTCAGGGAGCTGGGGCCAACGTCCTGACTTTC. It codes for CASSTQGAGANVLTF. The whole variable domain, filled in from reference TRBV5-1 and TRBJ2-6, reads KAGVTQTPRYLIKTRGQQVTLSCSPISGHRSVSWYQQTPGQGLQFLFEYFSETQRNKGNFPGRFSGRQFSNSRSEMNVSTLELGDSALYLCASSTQGAGANVLTFGAGSRLTVL.